These 17 T cell receptor beta chains share one sample of origin, sequenced in a study of T cell responses to AZD1222 COVID-19 vaccine. Clones were read by immunoSEQ multiplex PCR, and TCRdb kept only the in-frame ones, dropping some. Of 200,000 or so clones listed, about 90% are singletons. Here the sequenced sample was peripheral blood, taken on day 0 of MenACWY control vaccination. All receptors come from an adult in good health.

V and J are TRBV6-5 and TRBJ2-7; TRBD2 matches at 13 bases. This CDR3 region has 16 residues. Per germline, CDR1 MNHEY and CDR2 SVGAGI. V was clipped by 3 bases and J by 5 bases; unmatched bases: 7. The CDR3 DNA follows: TGTGCCAGCAGTTATTCCCAGGGACTAGCGGGAAACGAGCAGTACTTC. Translated: CASSYSQGLAGNEQYF.

This chain connects TRBV25-1 to TRBJ1-4, with D possibly TRBD1 on 5 matching bases. This CDR3 has 16 amino acids. Trimming took off 1 base at V and 8 bases at J, with 17 bases between the two ends. Germline CDR1 MGHDK, CDR2 SYGVNS. The CDR3 loop is CASSEFLQGGGEKLFF. The CDR3 DNA sequence: TGTGCCAGCAGTGAATTCCTCCAGGGTGGAGGGGAAAAACTGTTTTTT.

The V gene is TRBV3-1 (or the pseudogene TRBV3-2), the J gene TRBJ2-3; possible D gene TRBD2, 5 bases. The germline gives CDR1 LGHDT, CDR2 YNNKEL (reference sequence). The CDR3 extends over 16 amino acids. Trimming removed 5 bases from V and 5 bases from J, with 20 bases in between. The CDR3 region is CASSRNTGLAGDTQYF. The CDR3 nucleotides are TGTGCCAGCAGCAGGAATACGGGTCTAGCTGGAGATACGCAGTATTTT.

The J gene is TRBJ2-1, the V gene TRBV28, with a possible D match to TRBD2 (5 bases). Germline V CDR1 and CDR2: MDHEN, SYDVKM. Trimming cost V 4 bases and J 0 bases, with 10 bases left between them. The CDR3 sequence is 15 residues long. The CDR3 region is CASSSAGSSYNEQFF. CDR3 in DNA: TGTGCCAGCAGTTCTGCGGGCAGCTCCTACAATGAGCAGTTCTTC.

The chain combines TRBV7-8 with TRBJ1-1; tentatively, D is TRBD1 (6 bases). The V end lost 1 base, the J end lost 9 bases, and 15 bases lay between the germline ends. Germline CDR1 reads SGHVS; CDR2 reads FQNEAQ. CDR3 length equals 14 residues. CDR3 nucleotides: TGTGCCAGCAGCTTAGACCGGACAGTCCCCAAAGCTTTCTTT. This encodes CASSLDRTVPKAFF.

This clone was picked up one time. The genes are TRBV27 and TRBJ2-3; unclear D gene. The CDR3 consists of 16 residues. Germline-derived CDR1 and CDR2 are MNHEY and SMNVEV (reference sequence). V was pared by 5 bases and J by 0 bases, with 15 bases between. CDR3 loop: CASSRNIDSSTDTQYF. CDR3 coding DNA: TGTGCCAGCAGTAGAAACATCGACTCTAGCACAGATACGCAGTATTTT.

This chain links TRBV28 with TRBJ2-5, with D hard to call. The germline V and J ends were trimmed by 3 bases and 7 bases, with 3 bases remaining between them. This CDR3 has 10 residues. Germline CDR1 reads MDHEN; CDR2 reads SYDVKM. CDR3 residues: CASSFRTQYF. CDR3 DNA sequence: TGTGCCAGCAGTTTTAGGACCCAGTACTTC.

The chain carries TRBV10-3 and TRBJ2-7; 12 nucleotides line up with TRBD2. CDR3 length equals 15 residues. CDR1 is ENHRY and CDR2 is SYGVKD in the germline V gene. Trimming removed 4 bases from V and 7 bases from J; junction bases left unmatched: 8. In DNA, the CDR3 is TGTGCCATCAGTGGGCGGACTAGCGGGGTAAGAGAGCAGTACTTC. It specifies CAISGRTSGVREQYF.

The chain links TRBV7-3 to TRBJ2-3; tentatively, D is TRBD2 (6 bases). V was cut by 3 bases and J by 4 bases, with 17 bases left in between. This CDR3 contains 16 residues. Germline V gives CDR1 SGHTA, CDR2 FQGTGA. The CDR3 bases are TGTGCCAGCAGCTTTCATCGGCGGGGTCGGGCAGATACGCAGTATTTT. Translating it yields CASSFHRRGRADTQYF. Using reference TRBV7-3 and TRBJ2-3 for the parts outside the CDR3, the full variable domain is GAGVSQTPSNKVTEKGKYVELRCDPISGHTALYWYRQSLGQGPEFLIYFQGTGAADDSGLPNDRFFAVRPEGSVSTLKIQRTERGDSAVYLCASSFHRRGRADTQYFGPGTRLTVL.

This chain links TRBV4-1 with TRBJ1-1, with 7 bases identical to TRBD1. The germline gives CDR1 MGHRA, CDR2 YSYEKL. Losses at the gene ends were 4 bases for V and 7 bases for J; bases not matched to a gene: 12. The CDR3 is 15 residues long. The CDR3 sequence is CASSRGPAGDSEAFF. The CDR3 nucleotides are TGCGCCAGCAGCCGAGGGCCGGCCGGGGACAGTGAAGCTTTCTTT.

The rearrangement uses TRBV6-5 and TRBJ1-1; TRBD1 aligns across 7 bases. CDR1 and CDR2 from the germline V gene are MNHEY and SVGAGI. The CDR3 has 14 residues. J was trimmed by 7 bases and V by 2 bases; bases with no gene match: 7. The CDR3 DNA reads TGTGCCAGCAGTTACCAGACAGGGCAGGGTGAAGCTTTCTTT. Amino acid sequence: CASSYQTGQGEAFF.

The J gene is TRBJ1-5, the V gene TRBV6-5; D possibly corresponds to TRBD1 (6 bases). The germline V gene encodes CDR1 MNHEY and CDR2 SVGAGI. This CDR3 has 12 residues. The V and J ends lost 6 bases and 4 bases respectively, with 7 bases between them. CDR3 in DNA: TGTGCCAGCAGGACAGGAAATCAGCCCCAGCATTTT. Protein sequence: CASRTGNQPQHF.

The genes are TRBV7-6 and TRBJ2-2; 7 bases agree with TRBD2. CDR1 and CDR2 (germline): SGHVS, FNYEAQ. V shed 5 bases, J shed 4 bases, and the junction held 13 bases outside the gene matches. This CDR3 comprises 17 residues. CDR3 nucleotides: TGTGCCAGCAGCCGGCGCAACCTAGCGGCGAGCACCGGGGAGCTGTTTTTT. The encoded protein is CASSRRNLAASTGELFF.

The V gene is TRBV2, the J gene TRBJ1-2, with 7 positions matching TRBD1. The germline gives CDR1 SNHLY, CDR2 FYNNEI. V gave up 3 bases and J gave up 8 bases; unmatched junction bases: 6. This CDR3 comprises 13 residues. The CDR3 DNA is TGTGCCAGCAGTGATGGCCAGGGGGAGGGCTACACCTTC. Its translation is CASSDGQGEGYTF.

The CDR3 loop reads CASSTDIGWNTEAFF. The CDR3 DNA follows: TGTGCCAGTAGTACGGACATCGGGTGGAACACTGAAGCTTTCTTT. J is TRBJ1-1 and V is TRBV19, with D possibly TRBD1 on 5 matching bases. CDR1 and CDR2 from the germline V gene are LNHDA and SQIVND (reference sequence). The CDR3 is 15 amino acids. V dropped 4 bases and J dropped 1 base, with 13 bases sitting between them.

V usage is TRBV19 and J usage is TRBJ2-2; D is ambiguous. The CDR3 runs 12 residues. The V gene's germline CDR1 is LNHDA and CDR2 SQIVND (reference sequence). Between the trimmed V and J ends, which lost 5 bases and 8 bases, there was a span of 9 bases. The CDR3 sequence is CASSPLMGELFF. Here the CDR3 DNA reads TGTGCCAGTAGTCCATTAATGGGGGAGCTGTTTTTT.

This clone turned up a few times. The CDR3 DNA sequence: TGTGCCAGCACCCTGACAGGGGGTCAGCCCCAGCATTTT. As protein: CASTLTGGQPQHF. This chain connects TRBV7-9 to TRBJ1-5, with TRBD1 matching 9 bases. Germline V gene data show CDR1 as SEHNR and CDR2 as FQNEAQ (reference sequence). The CDR3 is 13 amino acids. V lost 7 bases to trimming and J lost 6 bases; unmatched junction nucleotides: 4.